This TCR beta chain was identified during a study of preoperative IRX-2 immunotherapy in early breast cancer. Sequencing used immunoSEQ multiplex PCR; TCRdb keeps in-frame clones, though not all of them. The repertoire has 20,000 to 30,000 clones, around 89% of them found once; the top ten carry roughly 8.6%. Germline V gene data show CDR1 as MNHNS and CDR2 as SASEGT. This CDR3 is 12 amino acids long. V lost 6 bases to trimming and J lost 4 bases; unmatched junction nucleotides: 1. Treatment here: preoperative locoregional IRX-2 cytokine immunotherapy. Preoperative locoregional IRX-2 cytokine immunotherapy was tested in the phase Ib source study.

The clonotype originates from a human donor with breast cancer. The sequences come from tumor tissue, collected after IRX-2 immunotherapy. The V gene is TRBV6-1, the J gene TRBJ2-3; 7 nucleotides line up with TRBD1. CDR3 nucleotide sequence: TGTGCCAGCAGGGGGACAGCAGATACGCAGTATTTT. It yields the protein CASRGTADTQYF.